The present T cell receptor beta chain was sequenced within a study of cytotoxic CD8 clonotypes in ibrutinib-treated CLL. Study in general: Response samples came after a median 12 months of treatment, range 6 to 36.

Germline V gives CDR1 SGHVS, CDR2 FQNEAQ. The CDR3 sequence is 11 residues long. Trimming left V 4 bases short and J 7 bases short, with 8 bases between. Findings of the study overall: Baseline clonality was higher than in age-matched healthy donors and moved in step with circulating CD8+ T-cell counts. Sampling of sustained-remission and progressing patients occurred at differing times.

On this clone: The antigen is undetermined.

Assay: immunoSEQ multiplex PCR; the TCRdb copy retains only in-frame clones and omits some. Here the sample spans 300,000 to 400,000 clones, under 70% being singletons. The sample consisted of PBMCs, taken after 36 months of ibrutinib treatment. The receptor's source is a human donor with chronic lymphocytic leukemia. V gene TRBV7-8 combines with J gene TRBJ2-7, with D possibly TRBD1 on 6 matching bases. The CDR3 nucleotides are TGTGCCAGCAGCTCCGACAGGGAGCAGTACTTC. It specifies CASSSDREQYF.